This T cell receptor (beta chain) was sequenced in a study of identical twins. This clonotype was observed a handful of times. Antigen unknown. Germline lookup yields CDR1 SGHAT and CDR2 FQNNGV. V was clipped by 0 bases and J by 7 bases, with 20 bases between them. This CDR3 comprises 17 residues. Findings of the study overall: Beta out-of-frame sequences showed weaker excess twin sharing.

One entry per CDR3 protein results from TCRdb running MiXCR on the 5' RACE reads. The sample shows 500,000 to 650,000 distinct CDR3 sequences, 7.1% of them seen only once. The same specimen was also included in a second study, on yellow fever vaccine responses in identical twins.

The chain couples TRBV11-2 to TRBJ2-3, with D possibly being TRBD1 (5 bases). The sample consisted of PBMCs. The clonotype comes from a woman aged 18-35 years in good health. The CDR3 spells CASSLERGRASLHTQYF. The CDR3, as DNA: TGTGCCAGCAGCTTAGAAAGGGGCCGGGCCTCCCTCCATACGCAGTATTTT.